The source of this T cell receptor (beta chain) is a study of blood T cell repertoires in COVID-19. Across the study: Spain, Italy and the United States supplied samples that represented acute and convalescent COVID-19. In each case, the material was cDNA or gDNA derived from T cells, B-cell-depleted T cells, or PBMCs.

As originally analysed: Estimated nucleated cell counts came from reference gene primer amplification. The assay was immunoSEQ multiplex PCR, and TCRdb's table has in-frame clones only and misses some. D and trimming were read from the DNA, whereas the V and J calls and clone size are those reported in that table. The sample lists roughly 100,000 clones, approximately 80% seen once, with roughly 20% in the top ten. Germline CDR1 reads SNHLY; CDR2 reads FYNNEI. J gave up 8 bases and V 7 bases, and 13 bases lay outside the gene matches. This CDR3 region has 15 residues. V is TRBV2 and J is TRBJ1-4, with TRBD1 identical over 7 bases. The sample consisted of peripheral blood. The receptor was isolated from a man in his 70s with active or convalescent COVID-19. The CDR3 DNA is TGTGCCAGCATCCCAACAGACAGGGAATGGGAAAAACTGTTTTTT. Its translation is CASIPTDREWEKLFF.